These T cell receptor beta chains were read from a single sample in a study of cytomegalovirus exposure and HLA in healthy donors. Method: immunoSEQ multiplex PCR; TCRdb's copy keeps in-frame clones and lacks some. The sample yields 100,000 to 150,000 clones, about 81% seen once. The specimen was PBMCs. Receptor source: a young woman in good health and CMV-seronegative. Each CDR3 is given with its conserved first and last residue. The D gene is left open where the match is weak. Not every row has a clone size; where given, it reads once, few, many or a size class.

d_call: -
clone_size: -
j_call: TRBJ1-1
v_call: TRBV5-1
cdr3_nt: TGCGCCAGCAGCCGGGGGCGGGGGACTGAAGCTTTCTTT
cdr3_aa: CASSRGRGTEAFF

d_call: -
clone_size: -
j_call: TRBJ1-2
v_call: TRBV6-1
cdr3_nt: TGTGCCAGCAGTGAAGTTTTACTTACCCTCTATGGCTACACCTTC
cdr3_aa: CASSEVLLTLYGYTF

d_call: -
clone_size: -
j_call: TRBJ1-5
v_call: TRBV19
cdr3_nt: TGTGCCAGTAGTAATTTAGATCAGCCCCAGCATTTT
cdr3_aa: CASSNLDQPQHF

d_call: TRBD2
clone_size: -
j_call: TRBJ2-5
v_call: TRBV30
cdr3_nt: TGTGCCTGGAGTTCCGGGACTAGTTCGGAGACCCAGTACTTC
cdr3_aa: CAWSSGTSSETQYF

d_call: TRBD1
clone_size: -
j_call: TRBJ2-5
v_call: TRBV6-5
cdr3_nt: TGTGCCAGCAGTTACAATTCGGTTCCAGGGGGGACCCAGTACTTC
cdr3_aa: CASSYNSVPGGTQYF

d_call: -
clone_size: -
j_call: TRBJ1-5
v_call: TRBV28
cdr3_nt: TGTGCCAGCAGTTTACCGGGTTCTCGAAATCAGCCCCAGCATTTT
cdr3_aa: CASSLPGSRNQPQHF

d_call: TRBD1
clone_size: few
j_call: TRBJ1-4
v_call: TRBV11-3
cdr3_nt: TGTGCCAGCAGCTTACAGGGGGCGTATAGTGAAAAACTGTTTTTT
cdr3_aa: CASSLQGAYSEKLFF

d_call: TRBD1
clone_size: -
j_call: TRBJ1-2
v_call: TRBV4-1
cdr3_nt: TGCGCCAGCAGCGACAGGGGCTATGGCTACACCTTC
cdr3_aa: CASSDRGYGYTF

d_call: TRBD2
clone_size: few
j_call: TRBJ2-1
v_call: TRBV30
cdr3_nt: TGTGCCTGGAGTGAGACCACTAGCGGGGATCACAATGAGCAGTTCTTC
cdr3_aa: CAWSETTSGDHNEQFF

d_call: TRBD1
clone_size: once
j_call: TRBJ1-3
v_call: TRBV5-1
cdr3_nt: TGCGCCAGCAGCTTGCGGGACAGTGACAACACCATATATTTT
cdr3_aa: CASSLRDSDNTIYF

d_call: -
clone_size: -
j_call: TRBJ1-2
v_call: TRBV6-5
cdr3_nt: TGTGCCAGCAGTTACGCCCGGGGAGGCTATGGCTACACCTTC
cdr3_aa: CASSYARGGYGYTF

d_call: -
clone_size: -
j_call: TRBJ2-1
v_call: TRBV5-4
cdr3_nt: TGTGCCAGCAGCGCACCCCTAGTGCGGGGTGAGCAGTTCTTC
cdr3_aa: CASSAPLVRGEQFF

d_call: TRBD1
clone_size: -
j_call: TRBJ2-1
v_call: TRBV29-1
cdr3_nt: TGCAGCGTTGGGGACAGGGGAGGGCAGGGTGAGCAGTTCTTC
cdr3_aa: CSVGDRGGQGEQFF

d_call: TRBD1
clone_size: -
j_call: TRBJ2-5
v_call: TRBV9
cdr3_nt: TGTGCCAGCAGCGTAGGAACAGGGGGACCGGAGACCCAGTACTTC
cdr3_aa: CASSVGTGGPETQYF

d_call: -
clone_size: once
j_call: TRBJ2-1
v_call: TRBV5-1
cdr3_nt: TGCGCCAGCAGCTTTCAGCGGAACTACAATGAGCAGTTCTTC
cdr3_aa: CASSFQRNYNEQFF

d_call: -
clone_size: -
j_call: TRBJ2-7
v_call: TRBV4-3
cdr3_nt: TGCGCCAGCAGCCATGACACCTCCTACAAATACGAGCAGTACTTC
cdr3_aa: CASSHDTSYKYEQYF

d_call: -
clone_size: -
j_call: TRBJ2-6
v_call: TRBV9
cdr3_nt: TGTGCCAGCAGCGGGGGCCAACAGAGCTCTGGGGCCAACGTCCTGACTTTC
cdr3_aa: CASSGGQQSSGANVLTF

d_call: TRBD1
clone_size: -
j_call: TRBJ1-1
v_call: TRBV18
cdr3_nt: TGTGCCAGCTCACCAGGACAGGGGGCGAACACTGAAGCTTTCTTT
cdr3_aa: CASSPGQGANTEAFF

d_call: TRBD1
clone_size: -
j_call: TRBJ2-7
v_call: TRBV27
cdr3_nt: TGTGCCAGCAGTGGACCTGGGACAGGGCCCTACGAGCAGTACTTC
cdr3_aa: CASSGPGTGPYEQYF

d_call: -
clone_size: -
j_call: TRBJ2-3
v_call: TRBV30
cdr3_nt: TGTGCCTGGACCAACAGTCAGGCAGATACGCAGTATTTT
cdr3_aa: CAWTNSQADTQYF

d_call: -
clone_size: few
j_call: TRBJ2-7
v_call: TRBV5-6
cdr3_nt: TGTGCCAGCAGCTTGGGGTGGATCGGGGACTCCTACGAGCAGTACTTC
cdr3_aa: CASSLGWIGDSYEQYF

d_call: TRBD1
clone_size: -
j_call: TRBJ1-1
v_call: TRBV6-5
cdr3_nt: TGTGCCAGCAGCCACGACAGGGGAAGTGAAGCTTTCTTT
cdr3_aa: CASSHDRGSEAFF

d_call: -
clone_size: once
j_call: TRBJ2-2
v_call: TRBV10-3
cdr3_nt: TGTGCCATCAGTGATCGGGGGGCCCCCACCGGGGAGCTGTTTTTT
cdr3_aa: CAISDRGAPTGELFF

d_call: -
clone_size: few
j_call: TRBJ1-1
v_call: TRBV6-1
cdr3_nt: TGTGCCAGCAGTCGGGGGACTGAAGCTTTCTTT
cdr3_aa: CASSRGTEAFF

d_call: TRBD1
clone_size: -
j_call: TRBJ2-1
v_call: TRBV4-1
cdr3_nt: TGCGCCAGCAGCCGGACAGGGGATAATGAGCAGTTCTTC
cdr3_aa: CASSRTGDNEQFF

d_call: TRBD2
clone_size: once
j_call: TRBJ2-2
v_call: TRBV19
cdr3_nt: TGTGCCAGTAGTGCTACCGGGGGGATCAACACCGGGGAGCTGTTTTTT
cdr3_aa: CASSATGGINTGELFF

d_call: TRBD1
clone_size: -
j_call: TRBJ1-5
v_call: TRBV5-1
cdr3_nt: TGCGCCAGCAGCTTGGAACTGGGGACAGCTCCTCAGCCCCAGCATTTT
cdr3_aa: CASSLELGTAPQPQHF

d_call: -
clone_size: -
j_call: TRBJ1-1
v_call: TRBV6-4
cdr3_nt: TGTGCCAGCAGTGAGGACAGAAGCCACACTGAAGCTTTCTTT
cdr3_aa: CASSEDRSHTEAFF

d_call: -
clone_size: -
j_call: TRBJ1-1
v_call: TRBV7-9
cdr3_nt: TGTGCCAGCAGCTCACAGGGATATACTGAAGCTTTCTTT
cdr3_aa: CASSSQGYTEAFF

d_call: -
clone_size: -
j_call: TRBJ2-6
v_call: TRBV6-4
cdr3_nt: TGTGCCAGCTGGGCCTTTCTTGGGGCCAACGTCCTGACTTTC
cdr3_aa: CASWAFLGANVLTF

d_call: -
clone_size: few
j_call: TRBJ1-2
v_call: TRBV19
cdr3_nt: TGTGCCAGTACAAATCGGGGGACGGACACTACTATTTATGGCTACACCTTC
cdr3_aa: CASTNRGTDTTIYGYTF

d_call: TRBD1
clone_size: -
j_call: TRBJ2-7
v_call: TRBV4-1
cdr3_nt: TGCGCCAGCAGCCAACTCTTTTCCGGGACAGGGACTGCCGAGCAGTACTTC
cdr3_aa: CASSQLFSGTGTAEQYF

d_call: -
clone_size: -
j_call: TRBJ1-1
v_call: TRBV30
cdr3_nt: TGTGCCTGGGACAGAGTTTCGAACACTGAAGCTTTCTTT
cdr3_aa: CAWDRVSNTEAFF

d_call: -
clone_size: -
j_call: TRBJ2-6
v_call: TRBV18
cdr3_nt: TGTGCCAGCTCACCCAGGGGTATAAACTCTGGGGCCAACGTCCTGACTTTC
cdr3_aa: CASSPRGINSGANVLTF

d_call: -
clone_size: once
j_call: TRBJ2-7
v_call: TRBV18
cdr3_nt: TGTGCCAGCTCCCCACCCCGGAGCTCCTACGAGCAGTACTTC
cdr3_aa: CASSPPRSSYEQYF

d_call: TRBD1
clone_size: once
j_call: TRBJ1-2
v_call: TRBV4-3
cdr3_nt: TGCGCCAGCAGCCAAGTTCTCCCAGGGGGAGACGGCTACACCTTC
cdr3_aa: CASSQVLPGGDGYTF

d_call: TRBD2
clone_size: -
j_call: TRBJ2-1
v_call: TRBV4-2
cdr3_nt: TGTGCCAGCAGCCCGGGGAGCGGGGGGGTAGACAATGAGCAGTTCTTC
cdr3_aa: CASSPGSGGVDNEQFF

d_call: TRBD1
clone_size: -
j_call: TRBJ1-1
v_call: TRBV18
cdr3_nt: TGTGCCAGCTCACTGGGACAGGTGAACACTGAAGCTTTCTTT
cdr3_aa: CASSLGQVNTEAFF

d_call: TRBD1
clone_size: -
j_call: TRBJ2-1
v_call: TRBV5-8
cdr3_nt: TGTGCCAGCAGCTCCGGGGACAGGGGGTTATACAATGAGCAGTTCTTC
cdr3_aa: CASSSGDRGLYNEQFF

d_call: TRBD1
clone_size: -
j_call: TRBJ1-6
v_call: TRBV5-1
cdr3_nt: TGCGCCAGCAGCTTGGCCCCGACAGGGCTGGGGTCACCCCTCCACTTT
cdr3_aa: CASSLAPTGLGSPLHF

d_call: TRBD2
clone_size: -
j_call: TRBJ2-5
v_call: TRBV7-8
cdr3_nt: TGTGCCAGCAGCTTAGTGGGGGCTAGCGGGAGTTACGGTGAGCAGTACTTC
cdr3_aa: CASSLVGASGSYGEQYF

d_call: -
clone_size: -
j_call: TRBJ2-5
v_call: TRBV7-2
cdr3_nt: TGTGCCAGCAGCTTAGGGCAGGGTTTAGAGACCCAGTACTTC
cdr3_aa: CASSLGQGLETQYF

d_call: -
clone_size: -
j_call: TRBJ1-2
v_call: TRBV5-4
cdr3_nt: TGTGCCAGCAGCTTGGATCGGAGCACTAACTATGGCTACACCTTC
cdr3_aa: CASSLDRSTNYGYTF

d_call: TRBD1
clone_size: -
j_call: TRBJ2-2
v_call: TRBV18
cdr3_nt: TGTGCCAGCTCACCGGGACAGATGCGGGCCGGGGAGCTGTTTTTT
cdr3_aa: CASSPGQMRAGELFF

d_call: TRBD1
clone_size: -
j_call: TRBJ1-2
v_call: TRBV4-3
cdr3_nt: TGCGCCAGCAGCCATCGGACAGGGGGGAACTATGGCTACACCTTC
cdr3_aa: CASSHRTGGNYGYTF